The clone carrying this T cell receptor (beta chain) showed up many times. This specimen belongs to a study of regulatory T cells in long-lasting Graves disease. Time point given: newly diagnosed GD, antithyroid drugs for less than 3 months. PBMC RNA was the source of the TCR library. Graves' disease diagnosis followed American Thyroid Association guidelines. EDTA tubes received around 9 milliliters of collected peripheral blood. Both iRepertoire HTBI primers and Arm-PCR of CDR3 regions were used to build the TCR beta libraries. Original processing methods: The samples included around 62 TRBV and 14 TRBJ segments. TCRdb reprocessed the multiplex PCR reads with MiXCR, giving one entry per CDR3 protein. TCRdb assigned the V and J calls; the authors' analysis was not used. The repertoire holds 300,000 to 400,000 distinct CDR3 sequences, with around 17% as singletons. Per germline, CDR1 SGHAT and CDR2 FQNNGV. This CDR3 is 15 amino acids long. The trim removed 5 bases at V and 0 bases at J, leaving 7 bases unmatched.

The data were also submitted as part of a second study, on T cells in Graves' hyperthyroidism and ophthalmopathy.

The sample in question was peripheral blood mononuclear cells (PBMCs), obtained at new diagnosis, from a patient treated with antithyroid drugs. This sequence originates from a man aged 35 to 55 with Graves disease. The rearrangement links TRBV11-2 to TRBJ2-7; 7 bases fit TRBD1. CDR3 amino acids: CASSRNRDSSYEQYF. The CDR3 bases are TGTGCCAGCAGCCGAAACCGGGACAGCTCCTACGAGCAGTACTTC.